This T cell receptor (beta chain) is drawn from a study of T cells after yellow fever vaccination. The overall study: SMART-Seq v4 Ultra Low Input handled preparation of low-cell-number fractions. Findings of the study overall: Weaker, the secondary response had a peak occurring faster, on day 5 versus 15. Reappearance after the booster was observed for most primary-vaccination clones (96% CD4, almost 90% CD8).

The TCR cDNA carried a universal primer site and UMIs from 5'RACE template switching. MiXCR was run by TCRdb on the 5' RACE reads, yielding one entry per CDR3 protein. The table lists 600,000 to 750,000 distinct CDR3 sequences, more than 9% of them singletons. Concerning this clonotype itself: No antigen is known for it.

This CDR3 is built from 16 residues. V trimming: 5 bases; J trimming: 5 bases; junction bases outside the gene matches: 10. The germline V gene has CDR1 SGHVS and CDR2 FQNEAQ. V gene TRBV7-8 combines with J gene TRBJ1-5; 9 bases are a match to TRBD1. The material sequenced was PBMCs, taken on the day of the yellow fever booster vaccination. This TCR derives from a man aged 25 to 40 who received the YFV17D yellow fever vaccine. The CDR3 spells CASSQGQGAWDQPQHF. The CDR3 DNA sequence: TGTGCCAGCAGCCAGGGACAGGGAGCTTGGGATCAGCCCCAGCATTTT.